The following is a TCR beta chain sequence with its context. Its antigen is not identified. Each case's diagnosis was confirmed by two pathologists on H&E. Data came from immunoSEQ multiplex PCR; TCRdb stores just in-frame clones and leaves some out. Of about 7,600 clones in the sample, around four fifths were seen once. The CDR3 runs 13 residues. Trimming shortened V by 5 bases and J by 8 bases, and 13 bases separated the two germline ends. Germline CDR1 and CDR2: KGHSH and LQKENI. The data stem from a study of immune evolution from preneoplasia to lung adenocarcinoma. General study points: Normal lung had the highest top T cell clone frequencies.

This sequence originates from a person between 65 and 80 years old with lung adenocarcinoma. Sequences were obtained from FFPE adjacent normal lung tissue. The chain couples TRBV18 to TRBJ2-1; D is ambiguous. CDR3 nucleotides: TGTGCCAGCTCATCCGCGCGTTTCTATGAGCAGTTCTTC. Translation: CASSSARFYEQFF.